This passage covers 14 T cell receptor beta chains from one sample sequenced in a study of shared clonotypes between healthy human individuals. Libraries were prepared by immunoSEQ multiplex PCR; TCRdb keeps only in-frame clonotypes and omits some of them. Here the sample spans 560,000 or so clones, 95% to 96% being singletons. CD45RO negativity and positive selection for CCR7 defined naive CD8 cells, a population that excluded terminally differentiated effector memory CD45RA+ cells. The specimen was naive CD8+ T cells sorted from blood. The receptors shown here come from a woman aged 25-40 years in good health.

V usage is TRBV28 and J usage is TRBJ1-2; D is unresolved. Trimming shortened V by 1 base and J by 0 bases, and 9 bases separated the two germline ends. The CDR3 covers 15 residues. The germline gives CDR1 MDHEN, CDR2 SYDVKM. CDR3 bases: TGTGCCAGCAGTTTATCGGGCAGTCCTAACTATGGCTACACCTTC. Amino acids: CASSLSGSPNYGYTF.

The chain uses TRBV7-9 and TRBJ2-1; 12 bases match TRBD2. The junction had 6 bases not matched to a gene; V was cut back by 5 bases and J by 7 bases. The CDR3 is 15 amino acids. In germline, CDR1 is SEHNR, CDR2 FQNEAQ (reference sequence). The CDR3 loop is CASSPLAGGLNEQFF. The DNA for the CDR3 is TGTGCCAGCAGCCCTCTAGCGGGAGGGCTTAATGAGCAGTTCTTC.

The rearrangement joins TRBV6-5 to TRBJ1-5, with D possibly being TRBD1 (6 bases). The ends were cut back, 5 bases at V and 4 bases at J, with 9 bases in the middle. Germline CDR1 reads MNHEY; CDR2 reads SVGAGI. CDR3 length: 13 residues. CDR3 protein: CASSQGWNQPQHF. The CDR3 DNA follows: TGTGCCAGCAGTCAGGGGTGGAATCAGCCCCAGCATTTT.

This sequence joins TRBV7-9 and TRBJ2-1; TRBD1 aligns across 9 bases. V trimming: 4 bases; J trimming: 6 bases; junction bases outside the gene matches: 7. The CDR3 spans 15 residues. Germline-derived CDR1 and CDR2 are SEHNR and FQNEAQ (reference sequence). The CDR3 coding sequence is TGTGCCAGCAGCTACCGGGACAGGGTAGCCAATGAGCAGTTCTTC. Translating it yields CASSYRDRVANEQFF.

The genes are TRBV7-8 and TRBJ1-1, with D uncertain. Trimming stripped 4 bases from V and 11 bases from J, with 14 bases between. CDR1 and CDR2 (germline): SGHVS, FQNEAQ. The CDR3 runs to 12 residues. The CDR3 sequence is CASSSAAGEAFF. DNA of the CDR3: TGTGCCAGCAGCTCAGCGGCGGGAGAGGCTTTCTTT.

The chain joins TRBV27 to TRBJ1-1; perhaps TRBD1 as D (5 bases). CDR1 MNHEY and CDR2 SMNVEV come from the germline V gene (reference sequence). Trimming left V 3 bases short and J 4 bases short, with 18 bases between. The length of the CDR3 is 16 residues. This chain's CDR3 is CASSFKPPMGPTEAFF. In nucleotides, the CDR3 is TGTGCCAGCAGTTTCAAGCCCCCAATGGGGCCCACTGAAGCTTTCTTT.

This clone appeared once. The rearrangement uses TRBV28 and TRBJ2-1; D ambiguous. V lost 5 bases, J lost 4 bases, and 9 bases lay in between. The germline V gene encodes CDR1 MDHEN and CDR2 SYDVKM. The CDR3 is 13 residues long. CDR3 residues: CASSVGDYNEQFF. CDR3 nucleotides: TGTGCCAGCAGTGTCGGAGATTACAATGAGCAGTTCTTC.

V is TRBV4-1 and J is TRBJ2-5; a weak D match, TRBD2 (6 bases). The J call may be faulty, since TRBJ2-7 better matches the DNA end. The length of the CDR3 is 17 residues. The germline gives CDR1 MGHRA, CDR2 YSYEKL. CDR3 coding DNA: TGCGCCAGCAGCCTCCTAAGGGGAGGCCACCGGTCCTACGAGCAGTACTTC. The encoded protein is CASSLLRGGHRSYEQYF.

This rearrangement joins TRBV7-9 to TRBJ2-7; weak D call: TRBD2 (6 bases). The germline CDR1 and CDR2 sequences are SEHNR and FQNEAQ (reference sequence). The CDR3 loop spans 17 amino acids. V shed 4 bases and J shed 5 bases, with 24 bases lying between them. The CDR3 protein is CASSSHKHEGTGNEQYF. For the CDR3, the DNA is TGTGCCAGCAGCTCCCACAAGCATGAAGGGACTGGAAACGAGCAGTACTTC.

This chain uses TRBV28 with TRBJ2-7; D not certain. The CDR3 contains 14 residues. Germline values: CDR1 MDHEN, CDR2 SYDVKM. The germline V and J ends were trimmed by 6 bases and 1 base, with 13 bases remaining between them. CDR3 in amino acids: CASSPRLISYEQYF. Here the CDR3 DNA reads TGTGCCAGCAGCCCTCGACTGATTTCCTACGAGCAGTACTTC.

The chain joins TRBV6-6 to TRBJ2-7; TRBD2 matches at 7 bases. The CDR3 loop spans 16 amino acids. With 3 bases clipped from V and 2 bases from J, the junction kept 10 bases outside the gene matches. Germline loops: CDR1 MNHNY, CDR2 SVGAGI (reference sequence). The CDR3 region is CASSYNGGGDPYEQYF. The CDR3 bases are TGTGCCAGCAGTTATAACGGGGGAGGGGACCCCTACGAGCAGTACTTC.

The J gene is TRBJ2-3, the V gene TRBV10-3, with a weak D call TRBD2 (6 bases). Per germline, CDR1 ENHRY and CDR2 SYGVKD. The V end was cut by 0 bases, the J end by 11 bases, with 12 bases between. The CDR3 is made up of 13 amino acids. CDR3 amino acids: CAISESMLEGQYF. In nucleotides, the CDR3 is TGTGCCATCAGTGAGTCGATGTTGGAGGGGCAGTATTTT.

The chain has TRBV27 and TRBJ2-7, with D unresolved. The germline V gene encodes CDR1 MNHEY and CDR2 SMNVEV (reference sequence). This CDR3 comprises 14 residues. Deletions cut 11 bases from V and 1 base from J, with 18 bases between. The CDR3 is CAGHRSLTSYEQYF. The CDR3 DNA is TGTGCCGGTCATAGGTCCCTGACTTCCTACGAGCAGTACTTC.

This chain links TRBV7-9 with TRBJ2-1; 8 bases map to TRBD2. There are 14 residues in the CDR3. V shed 8 bases, J shed 7 bases, and the junction held 10 bases outside the gene matches. The germline V gene encodes CDR1 SEHNR and CDR2 FQNEAQ (reference sequence). CDR3 residues: CASGTGGAANEQFF. The CDR3 DNA follows: TGTGCCAGCGGAACGGGAGGGGCGGCTAATGAGCAGTTCTTC.